The 6 T cell receptor beta chains reported below all come from one sample, sequenced in a study of blood T cell repertoires in COVID-19. TCRdb's table, derived via immunoSEQ multiplex PCR, lists solely in-frame clones and lacks some. The sample gives about 200,000 clones, about 90% of which show up once; roughly 21% is in the top ten. The material sequenced was peripheral blood. The receptor set was obtained from a man aged 55 to 70 with active or convalescent COVID-19.

This sequence joins TRBV15 and TRBJ2-6, with D possibly matching TRBD2 (5 bases). The V gene lost 7 bases and the J gene lost 1 base, with 8 bases spanning the gap. CDR1 is LNHNV and CDR2 is YYDKDF in the germline V gene (reference sequence). This CDR3 has 14 residues. The CDR3 sequence is CATTWESGANVLTF. The CDR3 nucleotides read TGTGCCACCACCTGGGAGTCTGGGGCCAACGTCCTGACTTTC.

The gene calls are TRBV2 and TRBJ1-6, with TRBD1 identical over 7 bases. Germline assignment: CDR1 SNHLY and CDR2 FYNNEI. The V and J ends lost 6 bases and 10 bases, in that order; junction bases with no gene match: 15. CDR3 size: 16 residues. CDR3 in DNA: TGTGCCAGCAGCCAAACGGCCGACAGGGCTGGGTCACCCCTCCACTTT. Amino acid sequence: CASSQTADRAGSPLHF.

This clone was seen only a few times. V is TRBV5-1 and J is TRBJ1-2, with 7 bases aligning to TRBD1. CDR1 is SGHRS, CDR2 YFSETQ, per germline. CDR3 length: 16 residues. V lost 0 bases and J lost 5; bases outside the gene matches: 10. DNA of the CDR3: TGCGCCAGCAGCTTGGCTCCACAGGGGACCTCTTATGGCTACACCTTC. Translation gives CASSLAPQGTSYGYTF.

The chain recombines TRBV2 with TRBJ1-2; 9 bases fit TRBD1. The CDR3 consists of 16 residues. V lost 5 bases to trimming and J lost 1 base; unmatched junction nucleotides: 8. Germline assignment: CDR1 SNHLY and CDR2 FYNNEI. The DNA for the CDR3 is TGTGCCAGCAGTTTGGACAGGGGCCTCCTTAACTATGGCTACACCTTC. This codes for CASSLDRGLLNYGYTF.

In nucleotides, the CDR3 is TGTGCCAGCGGGACTCGTGGGGCATCTACCCAGTACTTC. As protein: CASGTRGASTQYF. The J gene is TRBJ2-5, the V gene TRBV2, with D possibly matching TRBD2 (6 bases). CDR1 and CDR2 from the germline V gene are SNHLY and FYNNEI. The ends were cut back, 8 bases at V and 8 bases at J, with 18 bases in the middle. CDR3 length: 13 residues.

The chain has TRBV6-5 and TRBJ1-1; the D is unclear. The V gene lost 1 base and the J gene lost 7 bases, with 10 bases spanning the gap. Per the germline V gene, CDR1 is MNHEY and CDR2 is SVGAGI. The length of the CDR3 is 13 residues. The CDR3 is CASSYWRTDEAFF. The CDR3 nucleotides are TGTGCCAGCAGTTACTGGAGGACGGATGAAGCTTTCTTT.